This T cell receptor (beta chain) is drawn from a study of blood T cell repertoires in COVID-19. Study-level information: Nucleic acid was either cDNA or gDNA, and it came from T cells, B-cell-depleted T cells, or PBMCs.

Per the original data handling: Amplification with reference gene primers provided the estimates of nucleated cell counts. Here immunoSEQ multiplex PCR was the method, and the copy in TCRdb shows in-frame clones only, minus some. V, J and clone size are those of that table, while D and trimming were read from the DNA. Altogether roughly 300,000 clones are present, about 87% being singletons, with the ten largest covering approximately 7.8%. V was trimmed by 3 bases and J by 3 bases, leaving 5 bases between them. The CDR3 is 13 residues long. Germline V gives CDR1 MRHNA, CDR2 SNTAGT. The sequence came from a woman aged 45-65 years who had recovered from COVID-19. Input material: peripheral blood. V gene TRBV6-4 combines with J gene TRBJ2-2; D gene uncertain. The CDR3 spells CASSEADTGELFF. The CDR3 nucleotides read TGTGCCAGCAGTGAGGCGGACACCGGGGAGCTGTTTTTT.